This T cell receptor beta chain was sequenced during a study of shared clonotypes between healthy human individuals. Sequencing was performed with immunoSEQ multiplex PCR; in TCRdb, only in-frame clones are kept and a portion is missing. The sample gives more than 400,000 clones, 90% to 97% of which show up once; approximately 0.06% is in the top ten. This clone was observed once. The V and J ends lost 4 bases and 0 bases respectively, with 7 bases between them. CDR1 and CDR2 from the germline V gene are MNHNS and SASEGT. This CDR3 spans 14 amino acids. Input material: naive CD4+ T cells sorted from blood. The sample's subset: CD45RA+ positively selected. The chain combines TRBV6-1 with TRBJ1-3; maybe TRBD1 (5 bases). The clonotype originates from a young woman in good health. This CDR3 is CASSVTGSGNTIYF. The CDR3 DNA sequence: TGTGCCAGCAGTGTTACAGGCTCTGGAAACACCATATATTTT.